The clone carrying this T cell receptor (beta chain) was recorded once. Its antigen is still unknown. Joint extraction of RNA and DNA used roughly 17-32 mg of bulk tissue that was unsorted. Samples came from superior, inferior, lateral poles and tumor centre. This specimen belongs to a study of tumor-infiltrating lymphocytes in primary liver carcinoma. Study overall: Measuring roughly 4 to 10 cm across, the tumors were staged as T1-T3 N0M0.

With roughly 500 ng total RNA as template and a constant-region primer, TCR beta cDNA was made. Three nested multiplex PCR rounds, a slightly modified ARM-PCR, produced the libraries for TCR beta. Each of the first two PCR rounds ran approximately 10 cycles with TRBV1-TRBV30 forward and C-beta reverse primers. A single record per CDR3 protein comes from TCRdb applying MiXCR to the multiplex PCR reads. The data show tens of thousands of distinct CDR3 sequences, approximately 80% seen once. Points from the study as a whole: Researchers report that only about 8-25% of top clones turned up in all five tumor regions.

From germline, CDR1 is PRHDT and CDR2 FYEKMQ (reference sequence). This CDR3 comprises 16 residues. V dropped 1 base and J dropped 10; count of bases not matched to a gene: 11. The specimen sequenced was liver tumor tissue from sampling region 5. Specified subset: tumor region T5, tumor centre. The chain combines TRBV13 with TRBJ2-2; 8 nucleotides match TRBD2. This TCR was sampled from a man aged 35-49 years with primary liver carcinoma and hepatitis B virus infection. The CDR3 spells CASSLAREVYAVELFF. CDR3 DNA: TGTGCCAGCAGCTTAGCGCGGGAGGTTTACGCCGTGGAGCTGTTTTTT.